One and the same sample provided the 6 T cell receptor beta chains below, sequenced in a study of prognosis after radiotherapy for stage I lung cancer. With two-round multiplex PCR, TCR beta CDR3 sequences were amplified from genomic DNA. TRBV and TRBJ genes each had their own specific primers in first-round PCR. A single record per CDR3 protein comes from TCRdb applying MiXCR to the multiplex PCR reads. The sample yields 26,000 or so distinct CDR3 sequences, around 30% seen once. The sequenced sample was PBMCs, obtained before or after stereotactic body radiation therapy (not recorded which). The source is a donor at least 50 years old with non-small cell lung cancer.

This clonotype was recorded at least ten times. The chain joins TRBV2 to TRBJ1-1; D ambiguous. This CDR3 region has 13 residues. Germline assignment: CDR1 SNHLY and CDR2 FYNNEI. V shed 3 bases and J shed 3 bases, with 8 bases lying between them. The CDR3 loop reads CASSETSDTEAFF. The CDR3 DNA sequence: TGTGCCAGCAGTGAGACCTCGGACACTGAAGCTTTCTTT.

In its sample, this clonotype was seen many times. V gene TRBV27 combines with J gene TRBJ2-2; possibly TRBD1 or TRBD2 for D (5 bases each). CDR3 length: 16 residues. V lost 5 bases and J lost 7, with 20 bases in between. Germline V gene data show CDR1 as MNHEY and CDR2 as SMNVEV (reference sequence). CDR3 in DNA: TGTGCCAGCAGTCCTAAGGGACCGGGTTGGAGCGGGGAGCTGTTTTTT. It yields the protein CASSPKGPGWSGELFF.

This clonotype came up many times. This chain uses TRBV18 with TRBJ2-7; 10 bases align to TRBD1. The V and J ends lost 6 bases and 4 bases, in that order; junction bases with no gene match: 6. Germline loops: CDR1 KGHSH, CDR2 LQKENI. This CDR3 comprises 14 residues. CDR3 coding DNA: TGTGCCAGCTCCCCCGGGACAGGGGCGTACGAGCAGTACTTC. Encoded protein: CASSPGTGAYEQYF.

The rearrangement joins TRBV7-8 to TRBJ1-1; D gene ambiguous. V lost 5 bases and J lost 1, with 14 bases in between. This CDR3 region has 15 residues. Germline lookup yields CDR1 SGHVS and CDR2 FQNEAQ. The DNA for the CDR3 is TGTGCCAGCAGCCTACCGGCCCTGGGGAACACTGAAGCTTTCTTT. This sequence encodes CASSLPALGNTEAFF.

This clonotype was observed many times. DNA for the CDR3: TGCGCCAGCAGCTTGGGCGGGGCAGAGAACACTGAAGCTTTCTTT. It is translated as CASSLGGAENTEAFF. This sequence joins TRBV5-1 and TRBJ1-1; D possibly corresponds to TRBD1 (5 bases). CDR3 size: 15 residues. Trimming shortened V by 0 bases and J by 1 base, and 10 bases separated the two germline ends. The germline CDR1 and CDR2 sequences are SGHRS and YFSETQ.

This clonotype has ten or more counts. The chain uses TRBV2 and TRBJ2-5; D unclear. This CDR3 region has 14 residues. Germline CDR1 and CDR2: SNHLY and FYNNEI. V gave up 6 bases and J gave up 3 bases, with 14 bases separating them. The CDR3 protein is CASRLGSRKETQYF. CDR3 coding DNA: TGTGCCAGCAGATTGGGCTCCCGTAAAGAGACCCAGTACTTC. Drawing the rest from reference TRBV2 and TRBJ2-5, the complete variable domain is EPEVTQTPSHQVTQMGQEVILRCVPISNHLYFYWYRQILGQKVEFLVSFYNNEISEKSEIFDDQFSVERPDGSNFTLKIRSTKLEDSAMYFCASRLGSRKETQYFGPGTRLLVL.